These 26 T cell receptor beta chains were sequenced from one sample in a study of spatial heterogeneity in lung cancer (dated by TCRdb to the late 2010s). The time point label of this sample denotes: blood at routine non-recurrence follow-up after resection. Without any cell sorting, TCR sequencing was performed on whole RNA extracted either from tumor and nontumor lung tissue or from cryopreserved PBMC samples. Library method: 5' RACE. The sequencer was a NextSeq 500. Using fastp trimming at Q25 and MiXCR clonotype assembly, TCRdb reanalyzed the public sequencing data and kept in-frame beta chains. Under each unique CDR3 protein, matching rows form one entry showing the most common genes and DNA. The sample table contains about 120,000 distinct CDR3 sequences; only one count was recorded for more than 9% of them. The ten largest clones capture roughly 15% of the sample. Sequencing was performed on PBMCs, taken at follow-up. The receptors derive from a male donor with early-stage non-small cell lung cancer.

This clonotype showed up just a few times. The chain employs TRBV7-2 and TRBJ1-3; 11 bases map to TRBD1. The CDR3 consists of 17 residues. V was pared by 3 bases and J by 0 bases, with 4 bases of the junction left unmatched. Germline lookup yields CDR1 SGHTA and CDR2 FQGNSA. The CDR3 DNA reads TGTGCCAGCAGCTTCGGGACAGGGGGTCGCTCTGGAAACACCATATATTTT. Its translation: CASSFGTGGRSGNTIYF.

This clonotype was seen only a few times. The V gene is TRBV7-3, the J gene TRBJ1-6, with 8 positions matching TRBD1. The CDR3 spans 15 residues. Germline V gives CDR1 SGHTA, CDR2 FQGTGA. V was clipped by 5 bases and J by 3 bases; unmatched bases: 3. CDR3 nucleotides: TGTGCCAGCAGCCTAGGACAGGGCTATAATTCACCCCTCCACTTT. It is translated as CASSLGQGYNSPLHF. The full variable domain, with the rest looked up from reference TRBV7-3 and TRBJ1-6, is GAGVSQTPSNKVTEKGKYVELRCDPISGHTALYWYRQSLGQGPEFLIYFQGTGAADDSGLPNDRFFAVRPEGSVSTLKIQRTERGDSAVYLCASSLGQGYNSPLHFGNGTRLTVT.

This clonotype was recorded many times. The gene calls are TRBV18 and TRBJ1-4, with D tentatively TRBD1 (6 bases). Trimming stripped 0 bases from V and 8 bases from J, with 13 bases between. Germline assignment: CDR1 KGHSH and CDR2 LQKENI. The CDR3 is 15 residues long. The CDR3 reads CASSPPNRVGEKLFF. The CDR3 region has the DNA TGTGCCAGCTCACCACCGAACAGGGTGGGGGAAAAACTGTTTTTT.

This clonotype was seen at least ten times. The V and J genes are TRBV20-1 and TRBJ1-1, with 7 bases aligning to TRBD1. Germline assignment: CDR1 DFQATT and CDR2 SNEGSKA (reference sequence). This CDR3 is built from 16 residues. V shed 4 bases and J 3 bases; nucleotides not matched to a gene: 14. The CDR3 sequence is CSAIPPGTAWDTEAFF. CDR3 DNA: TGCAGTGCTATCCCCCCCGGGACAGCATGGGACACTGAAGCTTTCTTT.

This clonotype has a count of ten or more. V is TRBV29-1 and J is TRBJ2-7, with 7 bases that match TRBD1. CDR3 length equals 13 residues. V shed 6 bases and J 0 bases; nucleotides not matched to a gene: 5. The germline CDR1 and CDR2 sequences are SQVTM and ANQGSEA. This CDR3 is CSVGTVSSYEQYF. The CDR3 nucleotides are TGCAGCGTGGGGACAGTGAGCTCCTACGAGCAGTACTTC.

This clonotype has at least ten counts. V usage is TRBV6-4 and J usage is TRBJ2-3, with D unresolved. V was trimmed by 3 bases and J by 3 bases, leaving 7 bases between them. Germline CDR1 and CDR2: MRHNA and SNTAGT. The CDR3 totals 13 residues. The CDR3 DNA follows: TGTGCCAGCAGTGAAGAGATAACAGATACGCAGTATTTT. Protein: CASSEEITDTQYF.

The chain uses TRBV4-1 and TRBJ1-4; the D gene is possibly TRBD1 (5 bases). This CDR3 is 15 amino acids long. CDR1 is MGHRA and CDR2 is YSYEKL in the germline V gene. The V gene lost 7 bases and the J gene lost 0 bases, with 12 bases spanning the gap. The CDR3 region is CASTHTQATNEKLFF. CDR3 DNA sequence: TGCGCCAGCACGCACACACAGGCAACTAATGAAAAACTGTTTTTT.

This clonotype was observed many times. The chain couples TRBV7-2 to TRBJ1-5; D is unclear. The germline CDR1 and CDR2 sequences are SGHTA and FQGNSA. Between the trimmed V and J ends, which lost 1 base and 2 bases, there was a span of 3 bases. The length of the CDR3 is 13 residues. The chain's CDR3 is CASSLDGNQPQHF. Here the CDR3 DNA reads TGTGCCAGCAGCTTAGATGGCAATCAGCCCCAGCATTTT. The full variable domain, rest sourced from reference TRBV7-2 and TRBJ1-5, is GAGVSQSPSNKVTEKGKDVELRCDPISGHTALYWYRQSLGQGLEFLIYFQGNSAPDKSGLPSDRFSAERTGGSVSTLTIQRTQQEDSAVYLCASSLDGNQPQHFGDGTRLSIL.

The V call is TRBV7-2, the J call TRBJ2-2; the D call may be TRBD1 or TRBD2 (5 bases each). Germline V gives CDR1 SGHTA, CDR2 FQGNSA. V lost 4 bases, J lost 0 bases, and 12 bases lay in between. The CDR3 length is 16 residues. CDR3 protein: CASSSPGRTNTGELFF. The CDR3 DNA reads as TGTGCCAGCAGCTCGCCGGGACGGACGAACACCGGGGAGCTGTTTTTT.

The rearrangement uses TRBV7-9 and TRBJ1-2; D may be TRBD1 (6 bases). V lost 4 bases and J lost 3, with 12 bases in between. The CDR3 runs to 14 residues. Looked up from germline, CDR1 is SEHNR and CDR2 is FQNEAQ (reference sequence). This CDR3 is CASSSNRVDYGYTF. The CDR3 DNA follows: TGTGCCAGCAGCTCCAACAGGGTCGACTATGGCTACACCTTC.

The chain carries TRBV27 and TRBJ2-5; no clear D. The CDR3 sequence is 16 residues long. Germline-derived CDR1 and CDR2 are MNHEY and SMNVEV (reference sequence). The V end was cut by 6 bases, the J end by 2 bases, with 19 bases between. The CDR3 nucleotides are TGTGCCAGCAGCCACGGAACGACTTCCGGACAAGAGACCCAGTACTTC. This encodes CASSHGTTSGQETQYF.

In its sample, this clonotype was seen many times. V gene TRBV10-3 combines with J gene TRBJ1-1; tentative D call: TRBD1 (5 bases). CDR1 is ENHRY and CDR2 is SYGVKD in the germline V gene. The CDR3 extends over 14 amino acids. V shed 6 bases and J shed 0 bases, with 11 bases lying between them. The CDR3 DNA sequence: TGTGCCATCAGCGCCGGGACGGTGAACACTGAAGCTTTCTTT. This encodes CAISAGTVNTEAFF.

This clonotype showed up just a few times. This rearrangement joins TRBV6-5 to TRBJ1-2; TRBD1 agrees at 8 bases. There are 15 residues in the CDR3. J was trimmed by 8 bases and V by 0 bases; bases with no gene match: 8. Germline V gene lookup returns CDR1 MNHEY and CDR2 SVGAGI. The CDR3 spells CASSYSSTGANGYTF. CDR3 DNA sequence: TGTGCCAGCAGTTACTCATCGACAGGGGCGAACGGCTACACCTTC.

The CDR3, as DNA: TGTGCCAGCAGCCGCCGGACAGGGGGCTACAATGAGCAGTTCTTC. Translated, it gives CASSRRTGGYNEQFF. The chain employs TRBV14 and TRBJ2-1, with TRBD1 identical over 10 bases. The germline V gene encodes CDR1 SGHDN and CDR2 FVKESK. CDR3 length: 15 residues. V lost 4 bases and J lost 3; bases outside the gene matches: 3. The full variable domain, its missing parts supplied by reference TRBV14 and TRBJ2-1, is EAGVTQFPSHSVIEKGQTVTLRCDPISGHDNLYWYRRVMGKEIKFLLHFVKESKQDESGMPNNRFLAERTGGTYSTLKVQPAELEDSGVYFCASSRRTGGYNEQFFGPGTRLTVL.

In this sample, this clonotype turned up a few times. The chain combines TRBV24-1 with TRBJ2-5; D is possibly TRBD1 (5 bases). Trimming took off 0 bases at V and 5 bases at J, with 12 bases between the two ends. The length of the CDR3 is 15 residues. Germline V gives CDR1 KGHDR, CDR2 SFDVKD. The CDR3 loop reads CATSDLQGAEETQYF. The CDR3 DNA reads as TGTGCCACCAGTGATTTGCAAGGGGCGGAGGAGACCCAGTACTTC.

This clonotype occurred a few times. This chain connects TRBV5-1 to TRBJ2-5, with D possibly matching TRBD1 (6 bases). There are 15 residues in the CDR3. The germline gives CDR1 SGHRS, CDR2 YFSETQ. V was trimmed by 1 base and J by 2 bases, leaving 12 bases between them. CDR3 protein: CASSLQGMQQETQYF. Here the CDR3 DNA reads TGCGCCAGCAGCTTGCAGGGGATGCAGCAAGAGACCCAGTACTTC. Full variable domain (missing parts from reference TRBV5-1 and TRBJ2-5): KAGVTQTPRYLIKTRGQQVTLSCSPISGHRSVSWYQQTPGQGLQFLFEYFSETQRNKGNFPGRFSGRQFSNSRSEMNVSTLELGDSALYLCASSLQGMQQETQYFGPGTRLLVL.

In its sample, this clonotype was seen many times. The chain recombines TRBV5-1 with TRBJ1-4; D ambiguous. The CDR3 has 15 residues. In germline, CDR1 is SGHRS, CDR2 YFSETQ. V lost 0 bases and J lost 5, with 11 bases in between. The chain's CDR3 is CASSLGGIRNEKLFF. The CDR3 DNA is TGCGCCAGCAGCTTGGGAGGGATAAGAAATGAAAAACTGTTTTTT.

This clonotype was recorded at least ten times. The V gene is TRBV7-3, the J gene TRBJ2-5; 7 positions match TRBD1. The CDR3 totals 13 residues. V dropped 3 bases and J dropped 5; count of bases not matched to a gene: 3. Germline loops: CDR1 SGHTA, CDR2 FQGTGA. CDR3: CASSFLQGETQYF. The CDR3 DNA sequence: TGTGCCAGCAGCTTCCTACAGGGGGAGACCCAGTACTTC.

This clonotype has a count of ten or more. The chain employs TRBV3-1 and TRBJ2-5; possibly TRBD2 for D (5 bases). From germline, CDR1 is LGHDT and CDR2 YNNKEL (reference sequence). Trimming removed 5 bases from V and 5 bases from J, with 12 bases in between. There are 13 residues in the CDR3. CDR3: CASSIGLVETQYF. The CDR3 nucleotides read TGTGCCAGCAGCATTGGACTTGTCGAGACCCAGTACTTC.

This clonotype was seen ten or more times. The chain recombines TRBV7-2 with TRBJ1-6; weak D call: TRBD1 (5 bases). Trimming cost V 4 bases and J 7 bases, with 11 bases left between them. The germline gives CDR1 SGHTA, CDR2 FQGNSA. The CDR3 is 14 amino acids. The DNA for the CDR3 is TGTGCCAGCAGCTCCGGGACGGTGAATTCACCCCTCCACTTT. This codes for CASSSGTVNSPLHF.

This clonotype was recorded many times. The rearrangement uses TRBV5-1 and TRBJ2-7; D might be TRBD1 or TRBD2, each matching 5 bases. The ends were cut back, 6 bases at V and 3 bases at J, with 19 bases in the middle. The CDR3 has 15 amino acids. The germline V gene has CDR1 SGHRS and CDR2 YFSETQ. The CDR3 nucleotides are TGCGCCAGCAATGGGGGTAGGGGTCCAATCTACGAGCAGTACTTC. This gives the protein CASNGGRGPIYEQYF.

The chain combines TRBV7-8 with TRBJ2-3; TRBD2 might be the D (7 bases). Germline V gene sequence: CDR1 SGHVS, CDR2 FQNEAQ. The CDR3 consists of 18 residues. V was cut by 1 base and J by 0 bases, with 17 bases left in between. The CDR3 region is CASSLGISRGASTDTQYF. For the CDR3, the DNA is TGTGCCAGCAGCTTAGGAATCTCTCGGGGGGCGAGCACAGATACGCAGTATTTT.

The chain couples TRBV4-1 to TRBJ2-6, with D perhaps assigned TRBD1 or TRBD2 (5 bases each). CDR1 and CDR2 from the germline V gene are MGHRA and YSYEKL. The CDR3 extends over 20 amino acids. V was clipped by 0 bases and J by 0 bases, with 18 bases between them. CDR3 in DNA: TGCGCCAGCAGCCAAGATGGGGTCCGGGGCTACCTCTCTGGGGCCAACGTCCTGACTTTC. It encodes CASSQDGVRGYLSGANVLTF.

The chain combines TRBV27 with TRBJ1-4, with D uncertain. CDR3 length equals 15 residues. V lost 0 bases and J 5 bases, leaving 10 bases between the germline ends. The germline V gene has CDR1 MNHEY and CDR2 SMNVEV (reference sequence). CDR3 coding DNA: TGTGCCAGCAGTTTATCGAACGGGGAGAATGAAAAACTGTTTTTT. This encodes CASSLSNGENEKLFF.

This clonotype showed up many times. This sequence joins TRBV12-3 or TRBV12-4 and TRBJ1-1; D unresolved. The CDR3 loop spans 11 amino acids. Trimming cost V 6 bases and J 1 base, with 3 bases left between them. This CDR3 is CASSPNTEAFF. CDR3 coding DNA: TGTGCCAGCAGCCCGAACACTGAAGCTTTCTTT.

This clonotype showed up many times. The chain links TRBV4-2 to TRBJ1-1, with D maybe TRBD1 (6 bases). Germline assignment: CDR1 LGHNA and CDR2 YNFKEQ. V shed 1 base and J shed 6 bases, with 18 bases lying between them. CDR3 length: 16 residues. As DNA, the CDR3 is TGTGCCAGCAGCCAAGGCCGGGGGGGCAGGGCCGCTGAAGCTTTCTTT. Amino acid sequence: CASSQGRGGRAAEAFF.